This T cell receptor beta chain emerged from a study of CD8 T cells in Susac syndrome. Study overall: At the time their blood was drawn, patients with Susac syndrome were either therapy-naive, on corticosteroids (with some of them also receiving intravenous immunoglobulin), or on intravenous immunoglobulin alone.

Sequencing of TCR beta was carried out in blood CD8+ and CD4+ T cells. In the case of this clonotype: Its antigen is still unknown.

The study's findings and limits: By the study's own acknowledgment, its TCR sequencing and HLA analysis included relatively few individuals.

In germline, CDR1 is SGHDT, CDR2 YYEEEE. CDR3 length equals 14 residues. V was clipped by 3 bases and J by 5 bases, with 14 bases between them. An amount of RNA that ranged from roughly 0.45 to 1 ug was reverse transcribed with random hexamers. Each CDR3 protein is one row after TCRdb ran MiXCR on the immunoSEQ multiplex PCR reads. The data hold about 100,000 distinct CDR3 sequences, with 95% observed a single time. This clonotype originated in a human donor with Susac syndrome. Material: CD8+ T cells from PBMCs. The V and J genes are TRBV5-6 and TRBJ2-5, with a possible D match to TRBD2 (6 bases). CDR3 in amino acids: CASSSGGVYETQYF. The CDR3 DNA reads as TGTGCCAGCAGCTCGGGCGGGGTTTATGAGACCCAGTACTTC.